Below are 25 T cell receptor beta chains sequenced from a single sample in a study of CD8 T cells in ankylosing spondylitis. TCRdb passed the 5' RACE reads through MiXCR, listing each CDR3 protein once. The sample consists of a few hundred thousand distinct CDR3 sequences, around 20% of them appearing once. Sequencing was performed on blood, either unsorted or a sorted T cell fraction (not recorded which). The source is a male donor with ankylosing spondylitis or in good health (not recorded which).

The chain combines TRBV28 with TRBJ2-6; tentatively, D is TRBD1 or TRBD2 (5 bases each). With 3 bases removed from V and 0 bases from J, the gap between germline ends came to 12 bases. The CDR3 loop spans 17 amino acids. Germline V gene data show CDR1 as MDHEN and CDR2 as SYDVKM. DNA of the CDR3: TGTGCCAGCAGTTTCTCCGGGACCTACTCTGGGGCCAACGTCCTGACTTTC. Protein: CASSFSGTYSGANVLTF.

This clonotype was counted only a few times. The DNA of the CDR3 is TGTGCCAGCAGTCCCACTTTTCAACTAGCTTCTGAGCAGTTCTTC. Protein sequence: CASSPTFQLASEQFF. This chain connects TRBV12-3 or TRBV12-4 to TRBJ2-1; D is possibly TRBD2 (6 bases). V was cut by 5 bases and J by 9 bases, with 20 bases left in between. CDR3 length: 15 residues.

V usage is TRBV9 and J usage is TRBJ2-2; weak D call: TRBD1 (6 bases). This CDR3 contains 15 residues. Trimming took off 0 bases at V and 9 bases at J, with 15 bases between the two ends. CDR1 is SGDLS, CDR2 YYNGEE, per germline. In DNA, the CDR3 is TGTGCCAGCAGCGTAGCGGCAGGGGATGGGCGGGAGCTGTTTTTT. Translated: CASSVAAGDGRELFF. Based on the CDR3 plus reference TRBV9 and TRBJ2-2, the full variable domain is DSGVTQTPKHLITATGQRVTLRCSPRSGDLSVYWYQQSLDQGLQFLIQYYNGEERAKGNILERFSAQQFPDLHSELNLSSLELGDSALYFCASSVAAGDGRELFFGEGSRLTVL.

The genes are TRBV20-1 and TRBJ2-7; 11 nucleotides match TRBD2. Trimming removed 0 bases from V and 0 bases from J; junction bases left unmatched: 10. From germline, CDR1 is DFQATT and CDR2 SNEGSKA (reference sequence). CDR3 length equals 18 residues. The CDR3 DNA is TGCAGTGCTAGAGATCCCGCTAGCGGGGGGATCAGCTCCTACGAGCAGTACTTC. Protein sequence: CSARDPASGGISSYEQYF.

This clonotype was observed a handful of times. This chain uses TRBV29-1 with TRBJ2-3; the match to TRBD1 covers 12 bases. Germline lookup yields CDR1 SQVTM and CDR2 ANQGSEA. V dropped 3 bases and J dropped 3; count of bases not matched to a gene: 10. This CDR3 region has 17 residues. CDR3 nucleotide sequence: TGCAGCGTTGAGTTGGTTTGGGACAGGGGGCCGACAGATACGCAGTATTTT. This sequence encodes CSVELVWDRGPTDTQYF.

This clonotype was recorded at least ten times. V gene TRBV12-3 or TRBV12-4 combines with J gene TRBJ2-5, with TRBD1 matching over 9 bases. V gave up 4 bases and J gave up 5 bases; unmatched junction bases: 11. The CDR3 extends over 16 amino acids. The CDR3 reads CASSSPGQGWDETQYF. The CDR3 DNA is TGTGCCAGCAGTTCTCCGGGACAGGGTTGGGACGAGACCCAGTACTTC.

The gene calls are TRBV7-2 and TRBJ2-7; no clear D gene. CDR1 and CDR2 from the germline V gene are SGHTA and FQGNSA. V lost 6 bases to trimming and J lost 6 bases, with 15 bases between them. The CDR3 spans 13 residues. CDR3 sequence (DNA): TGTGCCAGCAGAAATAGTGGGGTGGCCGAGCAGTACTTC. Its protein product is CASRNSGVAEQYF.

This clonotype was found a few times. The genes are TRBV7-9 and TRBJ2-1; D is unresolved. The V gene's germline CDR1 is SEHNR and CDR2 FQNEAQ (reference sequence). This CDR3 is 13 amino acids long. The ends were cut back, 5 bases at V and 5 bases at J, with 10 bases in the middle. DNA of the CDR3: TGTGCCAGCAGCGGATTCGTCGACAATGAGCAGTTCTTC. Protein: CASSGFVDNEQFF. Supplemented by reference TRBV7-9 and TRBJ2-1, the full variable domain reads DTGVSQNPRHKITKRGQNVTFRCDPISEHNRLYWYRQTLGQGPEFLTYFQNEAQLEKSRLLSDRFSAERPKGSFSTLEIQRTEQGDSAMYLCASSGFVDNEQFFGPGTRLTVL.

The genes are TRBV29-1 and TRBJ1-2; D unclear. Germline CDR1 reads SQVTM; CDR2 reads ANQGSEA. The CDR3 sequence is 11 residues long. The CDR3 here is CSISSVYGYTF. The CDR3 region has the DNA TGCAGTATTAGCAGTGTCTATGGCTACACCTTC.

The V and J genes are TRBV6-5 and TRBJ2-2; weak D call: TRBD1 (6 bases). V lost 1 base, J lost 1 base, and 13 bases lay in between. CDR1 is MNHEY, CDR2 SVGAGI, per germline. This CDR3 contains 17 residues. The CDR3 nucleotides read TGTGCCAGCAGTTACTTTTCCGGGACAAGGAACACCGGGGAGCTGTTTTTT. Translating it yields CASSYFSGTRNTGELFF.

The rearrangement joins TRBV4-1 to TRBJ2-2, with 8 bases identical to TRBD2. J was trimmed by 6 bases and V by 4 bases; bases with no gene match: 10. Germline lookup yields CDR1 MGHRA and CDR2 YSYEKL. The CDR3 spans 16 residues. The chain's CDR3 is CASSPGGLEVAGELFF. For the CDR3, the DNA is TGCGCCAGCAGCCCGGGGGGACTAGAGGTTGCCGGGGAGCTGTTTTTT.

The chain carries TRBV29-1 and TRBJ2-5; D perhaps matches TRBD1 (6 bases). The CDR3 is 13 residues long. V was pared by 3 bases and J by 3 bases, with 11 bases between. In germline, CDR1 is SQVTM, CDR2 ANQGSEA. CDR3 DNA sequence: TGCAGCGTTGAGAATGCAGGGGAAGAGACCCAGTACTTC. Translation gives CSVENAGEETQYF.

The chain combines TRBV28 with TRBJ2-7; D is unresolved. V lost 4 bases and J 0 bases, leaving 16 bases between the germline ends. The CDR3 sequence is 16 residues long. From germline, CDR1 is MDHEN and CDR2 SYDVKM. CDR3 DNA: TGTGCCAGCAGTTCCATGAAACTCAGGTTCTCCTACGAGCAGTACTTC. Translated: CASSSMKLRFSYEQYF.

This clonotype was picked up a small number of times. This chain uses TRBV11-2 with TRBJ1-6, with 7 bases fitting TRBD1. V lost 9 bases to trimming and J lost 7 bases; unmatched junction nucleotides: 9. Germline CDR1 reads SGHAT; CDR2 reads FQNNGV. The CDR3 covers 14 residues. The CDR3 sequence: CASGLRGLNSPLHF. CDR3 nucleotides: TGTGCCAGTGGTTTGAGGGGGCTAAATTCACCCCTCCACTTT.

The chain carries TRBV6-5 and TRBJ2-3; 10 nucleotides align to TRBD2. The ends lost 2 bases at V and 2 bases at J; junction bases unmatched: 4. Per germline, CDR1 MNHEY and CDR2 SVGAGI. The CDR3 is 16 residues long. In nucleotides, the CDR3 is TGTGCCAGCAGTTACGGACTAGCGGTTAACACAGATACGCAGTATTTT. Translation: CASSYGLAVNTDTQYF.

The chain has TRBV13 and TRBJ2-5, with TRBD2 as a possible D gene (6 bases). The CDR3 consists of 13 residues. V lost 5 bases and J 3 bases, leaving 10 bases between the germline ends. Germline V gene lookup returns CDR1 PRHDT and CDR2 FYEKMQ (reference sequence). The CDR3 nucleotides read TGTGCCAGCAGCATAACTAGCAAAGAGACCCAGTACTTC. It is translated as CASSITSKETQYF. The full variable domain, its missing parts supplied by reference TRBV13 and TRBJ2-5, is AAGVIQSPRHLIKEKRETATLKCYPIPRHDTVYWYQQGPGQDPQFLISFYEKMQSDKGSIPDRFSAQQFSDYHSELNMSSLELGDSALYFCASSITSKETQYFGPGTRLLVL.

The chain recombines TRBV5-1 with TRBJ2-7; D unresolved. The CDR3 is made up of 16 amino acids. Trimming left V 4 bases short and J 0 bases short, with 17 bases between. The germline V gene has CDR1 SGHRS and CDR2 YFSETQ. DNA for the CDR3: TGCGCCAGCAGCCCGGACGGCTCCCGGAGCTCCTACGAGCAGTACTTC. Translation gives CASSPDGSRSSYEQYF.

This clonotype was detected a few times. V is TRBV15 and J is TRBJ2-5; TRBD2 is a possible D gene (7 bases). The CDR3 contains 15 residues. Germline V gene data show CDR1 as LNHNV and CDR2 as YYDKDF (reference sequence). Trimming took 0 bases from V and 4 from J, leaving 12 bases between them. DNA for the CDR3: TGTGCCACCAGCAGAGATCCGGGGGGCGCAGAGACCCAGTACTTC. Its translation: CATSRDPGGAETQYF.

The rearrangement links TRBV4-2 to TRBJ2-4, with 7 bases identical to TRBD1. V gave up 0 bases and J gave up 4 bases; unmatched junction bases: 9. In germline, CDR1 is LGHNA, CDR2 YNFKEQ. The CDR3 covers 17 residues. CDR3 loop: CASSQENFGQVKNIQYF. The DNA of the CDR3 is TGTGCCAGCAGCCAAGAGAATTTTGGACAGGTGAAAAACATTCAGTACTTC.

The chain links TRBV19 to TRBJ1-1, with D unresolved. The CDR3 consists of 14 residues. Germline CDR1 LNHDA, CDR2 SQIVND (reference sequence). Trimming pared 1 base from V and 4 bases from J, leaving 10 bases between. The CDR3 region is CASSIVGSSTEAFF. The CDR3 DNA reads TGTGCCAGTAGTATAGTGGGCAGTAGCACTGAAGCTTTCTTT.

This clonotype was observed a few times. CDR3 loop: CASQSTLEQFF. The CDR3 coding sequence is TGCGCCAGCCAGAGTACATTAGAGCAGTTCTTC. The chain carries TRBV5-1 and TRBJ2-1; no reliable D call. V dropped 7 bases and J dropped 10 bases, with 12 bases sitting between them. CDR1 is SGHRS, CDR2 YFSETQ, per germline. The CDR3 runs 11 residues. Supplemented by reference TRBV5-1 and TRBJ2-1, the full variable domain reads KAGVTQTPRYLIKTRGQQVTLSCSPISGHRSVSWYQQTPGQGLQFLFEYFSETQRNKGNFPGRFSGRQFSNSRSEMNVSTLELGDSALYLCASQSTLEQFFGPGTRLTVL.

Only a few counts were recorded for this clonotype. The V call is TRBV4-1, the J call TRBJ1-1; the D gene is possibly TRBD1 (5 bases). Germline CDR1 and CDR2: MGHRA and YSYEKL. The V end lost 4 bases, the J end lost 1 base, and 13 bases lay between the germline ends. CDR3 length: 15 amino acids. The CDR3 DNA sequence: TGCGCCAGCAGCCTTTCCCGCGGACAGAACACTGAAGCTTTCTTT. Encoded protein: CASSLSRGQNTEAFF.

A few counts support this clonotype. V is TRBV25-1 and J is TRBJ2-1, with a weak D call TRBD1 (6 bases). V was trimmed by 1 base and J by 2 bases, leaving 15 bases between them. Germline-derived CDR1 and CDR2 are MGHDK and SYGVNS. The CDR3 loop spans 17 amino acids. This CDR3 reads CASSESGSGVAYNEQFF. CDR3 DNA: TGTGCCAGCAGTGAATCTGGCTCAGGGGTAGCCTACAATGAGCAGTTCTTC.

The chain links TRBV4-1 to TRBJ2-3; the match to TRBD2 covers 7 bases. CDR1 is MGHRA, CDR2 YSYEKL, per germline. The CDR3 is 14 residues long. Trimming cost V 1 base and J 5 bases; bases outside gene matches: 3. CDR3 residues: CASSQVGGKDTQYF. CDR3 sequence (DNA): TGCGCCAGCAGCCAAGTGGGGGGGAAAGATACGCAGTATTTT.

The chain's CDR3 is CASSHTLTVYEQYF. DNA of the CDR3: TGTGCCAGCAGCCACACCCTAACAGTTTACGAGCAGTACTTC. V is TRBV11-2 and J is TRBJ2-7; D not certain. Per the germline V gene, CDR1 is SGHAT and CDR2 is FQNNGV. Trimming removed 5 bases from V and 4 bases from J, with 15 bases in between. This CDR3 region has 14 residues.